The sequence of this T cell receptor beta chain was determined in a study of control samples from healthy donors and cancer patients. CDR1 SGHNT and CDR2 YYREEE come from the germline V gene (reference sequence). Trimming took 2 bases from V and 1 from J, leaving 6 bases between them. This CDR3 contains 13 residues. Clones were read by immunoSEQ multiplex PCR, and TCRdb kept only the in-frame ones, dropping some. This sample has some 95,000 clones, with 80% to 95% found just once. The gene calls are TRBV5-4 and TRBJ1-1; perhaps TRBD1 as D (5 bases). The receptor was isolated from a human donor in good health. The donor label of this sample is uncertain. The specimen was blood. The CDR3 region is CASSFGGNTEAFF. In DNA form, the CDR3 reads TGTGCCAGCAGCTTCGGGGGGAACACTGAAGCTTTCTTT.